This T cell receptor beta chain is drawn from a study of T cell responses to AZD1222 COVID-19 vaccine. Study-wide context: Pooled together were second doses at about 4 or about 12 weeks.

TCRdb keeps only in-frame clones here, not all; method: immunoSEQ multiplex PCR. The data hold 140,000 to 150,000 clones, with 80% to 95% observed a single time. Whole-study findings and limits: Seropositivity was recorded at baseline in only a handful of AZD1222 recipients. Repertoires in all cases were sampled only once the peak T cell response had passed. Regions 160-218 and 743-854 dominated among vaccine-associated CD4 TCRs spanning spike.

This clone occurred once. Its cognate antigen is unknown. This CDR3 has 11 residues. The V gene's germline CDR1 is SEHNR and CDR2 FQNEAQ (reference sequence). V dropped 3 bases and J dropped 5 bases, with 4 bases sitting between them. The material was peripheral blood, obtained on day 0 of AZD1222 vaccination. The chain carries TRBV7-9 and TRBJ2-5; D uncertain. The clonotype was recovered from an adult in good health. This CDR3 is CASSLIETQYF. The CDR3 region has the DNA TGTGCCAGCAGCTTGATCGAGACCCAGTACTTC.